This TCR beta chain was recorded in a study of blood T cell repertoires in COVID-19 (dated by TCRdb to 2018 to 2020). Study-wide context: Samples covering the acute and convalescent phases of COVID-19 were provided by collaborators in the United States, Italy and Spain. The material from the prospective study consisted of cDNA or gDNA derived from T cells, B-cell-depleted T cells, or PBMCs. The dataset comprised deeply sampled blood TCRbeta repertoires from subjects exposed to, actively infected with, or recovered from COVID-19. The repertoires were released in a freely available public database intended as a resource for research on the immune response to SARS-CoV-2. Samples were obtained from the ongoing ImmuneRACE study (first 160 participants) and from over 1,000 subjects provided by 6 global collaborators. The sample metadata nearly always contained a de-identified subject ID, COVID-19 status, age in years and sex. HLA class I and class II types, where available, came from metadata supplied by the sample provider rather than from assay-based typing. Summary of the overall study and its limitations: How much clinical and demographic metadata was included differed by source and by participant, and the metadata was provided uncurated.

At one collaborating source in Seattle, patients were enrolled during active infection and were followed longitudinally through the course of disease. The collaborating institutions used their own protocols to collect whole blood in K2EDTA tubes. For TCRbeta analysis, collaborators shipped samples in one of three forms: frozen whole blood, isolated PBMCs, or DNA extracted from either of those sample types. Comments on this clone: The specificity of this receptor is unknown. Base qualities are missing; no much larger clone stands one base away.

The CDR3, cysteine through phenylalanine, is 15 amino acids long. Only CDR3 DNA is held: 45 bases, read in frame from base 1. The germline V gene (reference sequence) gives CDR1 as GTSNPN and CDR2 as SVGIG. V is trimmed back by 0 bases and J by 8 bases, and the junction contains 7 bases that no gene match accounts for. TCRbeta CDR3 regions were amplified from genomic DNA using the immunoSEQ Assay, a bias-controlled multiplex PCR. The original methods were these. The number of nucleated cells in each sample was estimated by amplification of reference gene primers within the assay. Sequence reads were collapsed and filtered to measure the absolute abundance of every unique TCRbeta CDR3 rearrangement. Productive Simpson clonality was computed per sample as the square root of Simpson's diversity index over productive rearrangements. The clones in this table, taken by TCRdb from immuneACCESS, are in-frame only. Not every clone is retained; where verified, under half of the shortfall comes from an unresolved V gene, and the cause of the rest is unknown. V and J calls plus clone size are reproduced from that table; the DNA served to infer D and trimming. The table for this sample lists about 58,000 clones; around 83% of them were counted only once. 9.5% to 13% of the sample belongs to the ten largest clones.

The sequence is built from TRBV30 and TRBJ1-4, and TRBD1 matches 9 of the central bases. The source of this sequence is a man aged 50 or older with COVID-19, enrolled during active disease. The sample was peripheral blood. The CDR3 is CAWSVQRQGDEKLFF. The nucleotides read TGTGCCTGGAGTGTACAGAGACAGGGGGACGAAAAACTGTTTTTT.